This TCR beta chain came from a study of shared clonotypes between healthy human individuals. Study at large: Every donor yielded three CD4 naive, three CD4 memory, two CD8 naive and one CD8 memory plate. Whole-study findings and limits: It was the few donors that limited the genetic and exposure-history diversity represented. Generally, estimated richness proved larger in naive subsets than it did in memory subsets.

This table comes from immunoSEQ multiplex PCR, and its TCRdb copy is limited to in-frame clones, with some not included. The sample has about 1.1 million clones; about 84% are singletons. Germline assignment: CDR1 MNHEY and CDR2 SVGAGI. The CDR3 totals 15 residues. V lost 7 bases and J lost 6; bases outside the gene matches: 10. In its sample, this clone was seen many times. What it binds is not known. The sequenced sample was memory CD4+ T cells from PBMCs. Subset: CD45RA-negative fraction. This sequence joins TRBV6-5 and TRBJ2-3; 10 positions match TRBD2. This receptor was obtained from a man aged 18 to 29 in good health. Some clones in this sample may be carry-over from other donors' samples. The CDR3 sequence: CASMASGRRWDTQYF. Here the CDR3 DNA reads TGTGCCAGCATGGCTAGCGGGAGACGGTGGGATACGCAGTATTTT.